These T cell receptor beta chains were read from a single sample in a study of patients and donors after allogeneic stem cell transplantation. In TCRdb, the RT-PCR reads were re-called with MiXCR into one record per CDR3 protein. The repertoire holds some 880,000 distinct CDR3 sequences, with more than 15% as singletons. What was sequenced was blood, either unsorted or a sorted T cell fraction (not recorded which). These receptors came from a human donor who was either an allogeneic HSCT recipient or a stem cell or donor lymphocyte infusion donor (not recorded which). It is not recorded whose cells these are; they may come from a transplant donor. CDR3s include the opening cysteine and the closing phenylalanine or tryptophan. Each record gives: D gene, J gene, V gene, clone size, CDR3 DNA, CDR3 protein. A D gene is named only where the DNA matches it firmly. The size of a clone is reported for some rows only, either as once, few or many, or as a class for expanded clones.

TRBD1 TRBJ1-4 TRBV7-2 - TGTGCCAGCAGCTTAGGAGGGGGCGGTAATGAAAAACTGTTTTTT CASSLGGGGNEKLFF
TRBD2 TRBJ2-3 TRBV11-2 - TGTGCCAGCAGCTCCACCTCGGGGCGGGGGTCCACAGATACGCAGTATTTT CASSSTSGRGSTDTQYF
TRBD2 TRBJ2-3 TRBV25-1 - TGTGCCAGCAGACGGACTAGCGGGGACACAGATACGCAGTATTTT CASRRTSGDTDTQYF
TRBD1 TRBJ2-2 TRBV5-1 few TGCGCCAGCAGCTCGGACAGGGGGCATCACGGGGAGCTGTTTTTT CASSSDRGHHGELFF
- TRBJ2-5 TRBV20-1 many TGCAGTGCTAGAGATGATCGCTCCGGGGTGGAGACCCAGTACTTC CSARDDRSGVETQYF
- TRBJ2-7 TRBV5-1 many TGTGCCAGCAGTTCCTCGGCCTACGAGCAGTACTTC CASSSSAYEQYF
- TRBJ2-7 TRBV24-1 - TGTGCCACCAGTGGGGGGAGTTCCTACGAGCAGTACTTC CATSGGSSYEQYF
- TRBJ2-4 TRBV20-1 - TGCAGTGCCTACAGGGAGGGGGTCATTCAGTACTTC CSAYREGVIQYF
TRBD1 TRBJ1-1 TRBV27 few TGTGCCAGTCGACAGGGGCGGGAAAAGGACACTGAAGCTTTCTTT CASRQGREKDTEAFF
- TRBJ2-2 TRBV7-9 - TGTGCCAGCAGCTTAACTTCAGAGCACACCGGGGAGCTGTTTTTT CASSLTSEHTGELFF
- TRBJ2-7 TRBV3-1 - TGTGCCAGCAGCCAAGTCTCAGCGTACTACGAGCAGTACTTC CASSQVSAYYEQYF
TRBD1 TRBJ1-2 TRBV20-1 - TGCAGTGCTAGAGTTGCGGACAGGGCTAACTATGGCTACACCTTC CSARVADRANYGYTF
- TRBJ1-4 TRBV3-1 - TGTGCCAGCAGCCCATCGTTTAATGAAAAACTGTTTTTT CASSPSFNEKLFF
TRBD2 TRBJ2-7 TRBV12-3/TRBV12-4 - TGTGCCAGCAGTCTCGCCGGGACTAGCGGCCTCACTTTGTACGAGCAGTACTTC CASSLAGTSGLTLYEQYF
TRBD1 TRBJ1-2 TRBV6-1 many TGTGCCAGCAGCCGAGGACAGGGTGACGGCTACACCTTC CASSRGQGDGYTF
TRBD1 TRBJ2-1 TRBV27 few TGTGCCAGCAGTGCGGGGACAGGCGACTACAATGAGCAGTTCTTC CASSAGTGDYNEQFF
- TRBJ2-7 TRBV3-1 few TGTGCCAGCAGCCAAGATTTGGTCCTTCGTGAGCAGTACTTC CASSQDLVLREQYF
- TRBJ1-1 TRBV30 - TGTGCCTGGAGCGCGACAGGACTTGCAGCTTTCTTT CAWSATGLAAFF
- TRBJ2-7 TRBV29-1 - TGCAGCGTTGAAGGTTTTAGGGGCGGCTACGAGCAGTACTTC CSVEGFRGGYEQYF
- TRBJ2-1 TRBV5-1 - TGCGCCAGCAGCTCCCCAGAGCGGTATTCGGGCAATGAGCAGTTCTTC CASSSPERYSGNEQFF
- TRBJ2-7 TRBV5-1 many TGCGCCAGCAGCTTGGACACACTGACCTACGAGCAGTACTTC CASSLDTLTYEQYF
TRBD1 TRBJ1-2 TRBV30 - TGTGCCTGGAGTAGAACAGGGGGCCCCGCTAACTATGGCTACACCTTC CAWSRTGGPANYGYTF
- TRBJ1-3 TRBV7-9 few TGTGCCAGCAGCTTAAGCGTGGGAGTACCTGGAAACACCATATATTTT CASSLSVGVPGNTIYF
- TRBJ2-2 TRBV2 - TGTGCCAGCAGTGAAGAGGTTACCGGGGAGCTGTTTTTT CASSEEVTGELFF
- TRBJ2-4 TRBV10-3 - TGTGCCACCAGTAGGGACAAAAACATTCAGTACTTC CATSRDKNIQYF
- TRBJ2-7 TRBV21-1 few TGTGCCAGCAGCACATCGAGACAGGTTTCCTCCTACGAGCAGTACTTC CASSTSRQVSSYEQYF
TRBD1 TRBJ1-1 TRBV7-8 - TGTGCCAGCAGCTCGGCCGGGACAGGGAGAGAAGCTTTCTTT CASSSAGTGREAFF
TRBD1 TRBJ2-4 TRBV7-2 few TGTGCCAGCAGCTTAACCCGACAGGGTTCGGCCAAAAACATTCAGTACTTC CASSLTRQGSAKNIQYF
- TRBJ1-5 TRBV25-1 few TGTGCCAGCAGTCTCGGGACGATCAATCAGCCCCAGCATTTT CASSLGTINQPQHF
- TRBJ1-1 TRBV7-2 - TGTGCCAGCAGATATAGAGGGGGTTCAGGTACTGAAGCTTTCTTT CASRYRGGSGTEAFF
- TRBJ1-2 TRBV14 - TGTGCCAGCAGCCAAGCTCAAGTCTATGGCTACACCTTC CASSQAQVYGYTF
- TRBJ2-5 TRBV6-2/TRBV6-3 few TGTGCCAGCGGAAGGAGCGGAGAGACCCAGTACTTC CASGRSGETQYF
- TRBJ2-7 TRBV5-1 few TGCGCCAGCAGCTTGGTCGGGGGCAGAGAGTACGAGCAGTACTTT CASSLVGGREYEQYF
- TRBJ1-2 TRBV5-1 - TGCGCCAGCAGCCCCGGGAGACAGAACTATGGCTACACCTTC CASSPGRQNYGYTF
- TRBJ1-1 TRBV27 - TGTGCCAGCATCGGGGGATTGGCTTTCTTT CASIGGLAFF
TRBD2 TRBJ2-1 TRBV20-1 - TGCAGTGCTAGAAGGAGCGGGAGACCACGGAATGAGCAGTTCTTC CSARRSGRPRNEQFF
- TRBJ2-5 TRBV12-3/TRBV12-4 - TGTGCCAGCAGTATCCTAGGGACCGTTCAAGAGACCCAGTACTTC CASSILGTVQETQYF
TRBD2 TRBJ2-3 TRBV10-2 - TGCGCCAGCAGTGAGTCGACTGGTGTGGGGACTAGCGGGAGTTTGACAGATACGCAGTATTTT CASSESTGVGTSGSLTDTQYF
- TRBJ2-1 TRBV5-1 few TGCGCCAGCAGCTTGGCCCAGCGATACAATGAGCAGTTCTTC CASSLAQRYNEQFF
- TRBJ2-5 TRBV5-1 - TGCGCCAGCAAAGGGGACCACCAAGAGACCCAGTACTTC CASKGDHQETQYF
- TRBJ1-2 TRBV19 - TGTGCCAGTAGTCCAATGGGGGGGCATGGCTATGGCTACACCTTC CASSPMGGHGYGYTF
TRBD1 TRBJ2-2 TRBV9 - TGTGCCAGCAGCGTCAAACACGGACAGGGGGCTAACACCGGGGAGCTGTTTTTT CASSVKHGQGANTGELFF
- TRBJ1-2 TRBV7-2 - TGTGCCAGCAGCTTAGCGCTTGCACAAGGCGGTGGCTACACCTTC CASSLALAQGGGYTF
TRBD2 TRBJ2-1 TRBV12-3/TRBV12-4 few TGTGCCAGCACCTTTGGACTAGCGGGACCCAAGGGAGAACACAATGAGCAGTTCTTC CASTFGLAGPKGEHNEQFF
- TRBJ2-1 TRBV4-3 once TGCGCCAGCAGCGAGTCTCGAGTCCTCGTCTCGGGCAATGAGCAGTTCTTC CASSESRVLVSGNEQFF
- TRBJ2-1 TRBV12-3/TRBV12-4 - TGTGCCAGCCGCCATCCGGGACTCCCTTCGAATGAGCAGTTCTTC CASRHPGLPSNEQFF
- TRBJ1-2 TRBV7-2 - TGTGCCAGCAGCTTAGTCGTACAGAGCTTTGGCTACACCTTC CASSLVVQSFGYTF
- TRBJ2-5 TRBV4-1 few TGCGCCAGCAGCCAGATCTGGGGAGGTTCAGGGGAGACCCAGTACTTC CASSQIWGGSGETQYF
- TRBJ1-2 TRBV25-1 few TGTGCCAGCCACGGAAAACCCAACTATGGCTACACCTTC CASHGKPNYGYTF
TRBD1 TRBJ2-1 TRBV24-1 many TGTGCCACCAGATCCGGGACAGGGATCAATGAGCAGTTCTTC CATRSGTGINEQFF
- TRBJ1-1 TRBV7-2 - TGTGCCAGCAGGCCCACCAGGGTGATCACTGAAGCTTTCTTT CASRPTRVITEAFF
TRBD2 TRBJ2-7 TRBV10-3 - TGTGCCATCCGAGCTAGCGGGGGGCCCTACGAGCAGTACTTC CAIRASGGPYEQYF
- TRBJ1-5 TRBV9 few TGTGCCAGCAGCCCAAACTCCGGGACATATCAGCCCCAGCATTTT CASSPNSGTYQPQHF
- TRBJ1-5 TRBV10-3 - TGTGCCATCACAGAGGGCCTAACTAGCAATCAGCCCCAGCATTTT CAITEGLTSNQPQHF
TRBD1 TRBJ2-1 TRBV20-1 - TGCAGTGCTCCTCGGACAGGGGGCCTCAATGAGCAGTTCTTC CSAPRTGGLNEQFF